This TCR beta chain was captured by sequencing in a study of shared clonotypes between healthy human individuals. Whole-study results and caveats: Relative to clonotypes present in all four donors, those not shared had lower generation probabilities.

As for this clone: The antigen is unknown.

It was at deep level that the assay was run. In the source study's methods: ImmunoSEQ only sent back junction sequences with no quality scores, so filtering was done differently. Repertoires were generated with immunoSEQ multiplex PCR, while TCRdb's copy carries only in-frame clones and drops some. The V and J calls and clone size come from that table; D and trimming were worked out from the DNA. Of about 1 million clones listed, 75% to 85% were seen once; the top ten hold approximately 0.52%. The V end was cut by 1 base, the J end by 11 bases, with 11 bases between. This CDR3 comprises 12 residues. Germline V gives CDR1 SGHDN, CDR2 FVKESK. It was into CD45RA+ naive and CD45RA-negative memory subsets that the CD4+ cells were split.

The source of this sequence is a man between 18 and 35 years old in good health. Some clones in this sample may be carry-over from other donors' samples. The chain recombines TRBV14 with TRBJ1-1; D is unclear. Sequencing was carried out using memory CD4+ T cells from PBMCs. As for subset: CD45RA-negative fraction. The CDR3 nucleotides are TGTGCCAGCAGCCAAGGTCCAGGAACCGCTTTCTTT. It yields the protein CASSQGPGTAFF.